The entry that follows covers one TCR beta chain sequence. It lacks a known antigen. No much larger clone is present one base from it, and per-base qualities are unavailable. The CDR3 sequence holds 12 residues, the cysteine and phenylalanine included. The retained sequence is limited to the CDR3, 36 bases, with the frame set at the first base. For CDR1 and CDR2, the germline V gene lists SQVTM and ANQGSEA. Trimming takes 2 bases from V and 6 bases from J, and the germline ends sit 11 bases apart. This entry comes from a study of blood T cell repertoires in COVID-19 (dated by TCRdb to 2018 to 2020). Regarding the study in general: Collaborator samples came from the United States, Italy and Spain and covered acute and convalescent phases of COVID-19. The repertoires were made available in a free public database intended to serve as a resource for research on the immune response to SARS-CoV-2. The dataset comprised deeply sampled blood TCRbeta repertoires from subjects exposed to, actively infected with, or recovered from COVID-19. Where available, HLA class I and class II types were obtained from metadata supplied by the sample provider rather than from assay-based typing. Samples were obtained from the ongoing ImmuneRACE study (first 160 participants) and from some 1,200 subjects provided by 6 global collaborators. The material from the prospective study consisted of cDNA or gDNA derived from T cells, B-cell-depleted T cells, or PBMCs. Sample metadata almost always included a de-identified subject ID, COVID-19 status, age in years and sex.

Broader findings and caveats from the paper: How much clinical and demographic metadata was included differed by source and by participant, and the metadata was provided uncurated.

The immunoSEQ Assay, a bias-controlled multiplex PCR, was used to amplify TCRbeta CDR3 regions from genomic DNA. On the authors' methods: The number of nucleated cells in each sample was estimated from the amplification of reference gene primers within the assay. To quantify the absolute abundance of each unique TCRbeta CDR3 rearrangement, sequence reads were collapsed and filtered. For each sample, productive Simpson clonality was calculated by taking the square root of Simpson's diversity index across productive rearrangements. The source is immuneACCESS, and TCRdb retained only in-frame sequences with V and J called. Part of the clones is not carried over; for the studies checked, unresolved V genes explain less than half of this, and the remainder is unexplained. Clonal size and the V and J genes are those of that table, whereas D and trimming came from the DNA. The sample records approximately 400,000 clones, around 88% of which are singletons. Around 13% of the sample is held by the ten biggest clonotypes.

One collaborating source in Seattle enrolled patients while the patients were actively infected and followed the patients over time throughout the course of disease. Each collaborating institution followed its own protocols to collect whole blood in K2EDTA tubes. For TCRbeta analysis, collaborators shipped samples as frozen whole blood, isolated PBMCs, or DNA extracted from either of those sample types. The TCR sequence derives from a woman in her forties or fifties with COVID-19, enrolled during active disease. The source material was peripheral blood. The chain uses TRBV29-1 and TRBJ2-7; the D gene is perhaps TRBD2, on 7 matching bases. CDR3 reads: CSVELRGAEQYF. The base sequence is TGCAGCGTTGAACTTCGGGGGGCCGAGCAGTACTTC.